This T cell receptor beta chain was captured by sequencing in a study of T cell changes during pregnancy in multiple sclerosis. The assay was immunoSEQ multiplex PCR, and TCRdb's table has in-frame clones only and misses some. This sample carries more than 65,000 clones, roughly 96% of them seen once, and the ten largest clones take over 0.95%. CDR3 length equals 11 residues. Trimming removed 4 bases from V and 5 bases from J, with 8 bases in between. Per the germline V gene, CDR1 is SQVTM and CDR2 is ANQGSEA. The source was peripheral blood, collected in the second trimester of pregnancy. This receptor was identified in a female donor with multiple sclerosis, enrolled in a pregnancy study. The rearrangement joins TRBV29-1 to TRBJ2-5; tentative D call: TRBD1 (6 bases). CDR3 in DNA: TGCAGCGTTGGGGGGCGCGAGACCCAGTACTTC. It is translated as CSVGGRETQYF.